The clone carrying this T cell receptor beta chain was observed a single time. The target antigen is unknown. This sample is drawn from a study of cytomegalovirus exposure and HLA in healthy donors. Germline CDR1 and CDR2: MNHNS and SASEGT. The ends were cut back, 6 bases at V and 1 base at J, with 7 bases in the middle. The CDR3 is 12 amino acids. Study results and caveats: An assumption of roughly uniform sequencing depth across donors underlay the presence/absence analyses. Association with HLA alleles at 0.05 false discovery rate was found for 16,951 TCR beta sequences in a later analysis. The sole available immune exposure information was CMV serostatus.

Vbeta (60) and Jbeta (13) primers were used in the PCR. Generated by immunoSEQ multiplex PCR, the TCRdb table keeps only in-frame clones and is missing some. The sample includes approximately 200,000 clones, around 80% of them seen just once. All donors participated as healthy donors of bone marrow. The source of this sequence is a girl aged 2-15 years in good health and CMV-seronegative. The source material was PBMCs. This rearrangement joins TRBV6-1 to TRBJ2-7, with D possibly matching TRBD1 (5 bases). The CDR3 DNA reads as TGTGCCAGCAGAAGGGGATCCTACGAGCAGTACTTC. Translating it yields CASRRGSYEQYF.